Included here is one T cell receptor beta chain sequence, with context. The antigen remains undetermined. Donors counted as nominally healthy when sampled, yet unrecorded immune exposures were likely. The data belong to a study of cytomegalovirus exposure and HLA in healthy donors. Whole-study results and caveats: TCR beta V segments were, for the most part, productive about 87% or about 30% of the time in an earlier analysis. Certain sequence variants were highly shared and formed a cluster, and this cluster was likely a sequencing artifact. Researchers reported in a later analysis that a missense DCLRE1C variant was tied to TCR beta V- and J-gene trimming.

CDR3 size: 14 residues. The ends were cut back, 0 bases at V and 4 bases at J, with 9 bases in the middle. Germline loops: CDR1 MNHEY, CDR2 SVGAGI. The study ran its PCR with 60 Vbeta and 13 Jbeta primers. This table comes from immunoSEQ multiplex PCR, and its TCRdb copy is limited to in-frame clones, with some not included. The sample contains about 82,000 clones, around 85% of which appear only once. The clonotype originates from a human donor in good health. This chain joins TRBV6-5 and TRBJ1-1, with TRBD1 as a possible D gene (6 bases). Sample: PBMCs. The CDR3 bases are TGTGCCAGCAGTTACTCAGGGGGTAGCACTGAAGCTTTCTTT. It yields the protein CASSYSGGSTEAFF.